These 20 T cell receptor beta chains were all obtained from the same sample, sequenced in a study of blood T cell repertoires in COVID-19 (dated by TCRdb to the early 2020s). The library was prepared using the immunoSEQ multiplex PCR assay. TCRdb mirrors the immuneACCESS table, restricted to in-frame sequences. Some clones are absent from its copies; in checked studies, under half trace to an unresolved V gene, and the reason for the others is unknown. Across this sample there are around 470,000 clones, with roughly nine tenths seen only once. The ten largest account for roughly 1% of the sample. Sequencing was done on a sample of peripheral blood. These receptors were obtained from a man aged 18-30 years with COVID-19, enrolled during active disease.

This chain links TRBV2 with TRBJ1-5, with D possibly being TRBD1 (6 bases). CDR3 size: 15 residues. Trimming took off 6 bases at V and 6 bases at J, with 18 bases between the two ends. Germline V gene lookup returns CDR1 SNHLY and CDR2 FYNNEI. This chain's CDR3 is CASRIGTLMVQPQHF. CDR3 sequence (DNA): TGTGCCAGCAGAATCGGGACACTGATGGTTCAGCCCCAGCATTTT.

This clone was seen a single time. The chain employs TRBV7-9 and TRBJ2-4, with 9 bases fitting TRBD2. CDR1 and CDR2 from the germline V gene are SEHNR and FQNEAQ (reference sequence). The CDR3 spans 15 residues. V shed 7 bases and J 2 bases; nucleotides not matched to a gene: 6. CDR3 nucleotides: TGTGCCAGCACCGCTAGCGGGGAAACCAAAAACATTCAGTACTTC. Its translation is CASTASGETKNIQYF.

This clone showed up just once. The chain carries TRBV30 and TRBJ2-1, with D tentatively TRBD1 (5 bases). This CDR3 comprises 13 residues. V was clipped by 5 bases and J by 2 bases, with 10 bases between them. CDR1 GTSNPN and CDR2 SVGIG come from the germline V gene (reference sequence). The CDR3 DNA reads as TGTGCCTGGGCTACAGGCCCCTACAATGAGCAGTTCTTC. This translates into CAWATGPYNEQFF.

The V gene is TRBV12-3 or TRBV12-4, the J gene TRBJ2-3; D remains unclear. V was trimmed by 2 bases and J by 4 bases, leaving 7 bases between them. The CDR3 has 13 residues. CDR3 residues: CASSLQVADTQYF. CDR3 nucleotides: TGTGCCAGCAGTTTACAAGTAGCAGATACGCAGTATTTT.

The CDR3 loop reads CASSDPGQFNSPLHF. The DNA of the CDR3 is TGTGCCAGCAGTGATCCGGGACAATTTAATTCACCCCTCCACTTT. This chain uses TRBV25-1 with TRBJ1-6; D perhaps matches TRBD1 (6 bases). Germline V gene lookup returns CDR1 MGHDK and CDR2 SYGVNS. This CDR3 has 15 amino acids. The V and J ends lost 3 bases and 6 bases respectively, with 12 bases between them. Supplemented by reference TRBV25-1 and TRBJ1-6, the full variable domain reads EADIYQTPRYLVIGTGKKITLECSQTMGHDKMYWYQQDPGMELHLIHYSYGVNSTEKGDLSSESTVSRIRTEHFPLTLESARPSHTSQYLCASSDPGQFNSPLHFGNGTRLTVT.

Comments on this clone: Other DNA sequences in this specimen translate into the identical CDR3. V gene TRBV5-6 combines with J gene TRBJ2-1; TRBD2 agrees at 7 bases. The germline V gene has CDR1 SGHDT and CDR2 YYEEEE. Trimming removed 0 bases from V and 0 bases from J; junction bases left unmatched: 0. There are 15 residues in the CDR3. DNA for the CDR3: TGTGCCAGCAGCTTGGGCGGGAGCTCCTACAATGAGCAGTTCTTC. Translating gives CASSLGGSSYNEQFF.

The chain recombines TRBV5-6 with TRBJ1-5; TRBD1 might be the D (5 bases). This CDR3 contains 14 residues. Trimming took 1 base from V and 5 from J, leaving 10 bases between them. Germline V lookup: CDR1 SGHDT, CDR2 YYEEEE. CDR3 protein: CASSLHGAYQPQHF. In DNA form, the CDR3 reads TGTGCCAGCAGCTTGCATGGGGCCTATCAGCCCCAGCATTTT. The full variable domain, in which reference TRBV5-6 and TRBJ1-5 provide the parts outside the CDR3, is DAGVTQSPTHLIKTRGQQVTLRCSPKSGHDTVSWYQQALGQGPQFIFQYYEEEERQRGNFPDRFSGHQFPNYSSELNVNALLLGDSALYLCASSLHGAYQPQHFGDGTRLSIL.

As to this clone: At the DNA level, this CDR3 is encoded by other sequences in the same sample as well. The chain is built from TRBV7-9 and TRBJ2-7; 7 bases are shared with TRBD1. Germline V gene lookup returns CDR1 SEHNR and CDR2 FQNEAQ (reference sequence). J gave up 2 bases and V 4 bases, and 5 bases lay outside the gene matches. The CDR3 extends over 14 amino acids. CDR3 in DNA: TGTGCCAGCAGCTCCCGGGACAGAGCCTACGAGCAGTACTTC. This encodes CASSSRDRAYEQYF.

This chain links TRBV5-1 with TRBJ2-5; the match to TRBD2 covers 10 bases. This CDR3 spans 15 amino acids. CDR1 SGHRS and CDR2 YFSETQ come from the germline V gene. V was pared by 2 bases and J by 3 bases, with 4 bases of the junction left unmatched. The CDR3 loop reads CASSFGSGGKETQYF. Here the CDR3 DNA reads TGCGCCAGCAGCTTCGGTAGCGGGGGGAAAGAGACCCAGTACTTC.

V usage is TRBV14 and J usage is TRBJ2-1, with 9 bases lining up with TRBD2. CDR1 is SGHDN and CDR2 is FVKESK in the germline V gene. The CDR3 sequence is 17 residues long. Unmatched junction bases numbered 6, after V lost 3 bases and J lost 0 bases. This chain's CDR3 is CASSHLAGYSSYNEQFF. The CDR3 DNA follows: TGTGCCAGCAGCCATCTAGCGGGGTACAGCTCCTACAATGAGCAGTTCTTC.

The chain uses TRBV12-3 or TRBV12-4 and TRBJ1-2; D ambiguous. Trimming cost V 6 bases and J 7 bases, with 15 bases left between them. The CDR3 covers 13 residues. CDR3 in amino acids: CASSPLHAVGYTF. CDR3 coding DNA: TGTGCCAGCAGCCCACTCCACGCGGTTGGCTACACCTTC.

The chain joins TRBV3-1 (or the pseudogene TRBV3-2) to TRBJ2-1; D is perhaps TRBD1 (6 bases). This CDR3 has 21 amino acids. Trimming removed 4 bases from V and 0 bases from J, with 28 bases in between. Germline V gene sequence: CDR1 LGHDT, CDR2 YNNKEL (reference sequence). The CDR3 is CASSPNRVDPTSLSSYNEQFF. For the CDR3, the DNA is TGTGCCAGCAGCCCCAACAGGGTTGACCCAACGAGCCTAAGCTCCTACAATGAGCAGTTCTTC.

The chain uses TRBV11-3 and TRBJ1-1; unclear D gene. Trimming pared 0 bases from V and 2 bases from J, leaving 7 bases between. The CDR3 is made up of 14 amino acids. CDR1 and CDR2 (germline): SGHNT, YENEEA. The CDR3 reads CASSLDQYNTEAFF. DNA of the CDR3: TGTGCCAGCAGCTTAGATCAGTACAACACTGAAGCTTTCTTT. The complete variable domain, with remaining parts taken from reference TRBV11-3 and TRBJ1-1, reads EAGVVQSPRYKIIEKKQPVAFWCNPISGHNTLYWYLQNLGQGPELLIRYENEEAVDDSQLPKDRFSAERLKGVDSTLKIQPAELGDSAVYLCASSLDQYNTEAFFGQGTRLTVV.

The rearrangement links TRBV7-9 to TRBJ2-1, with 12 bases fitting TRBD2. CDR3 length equals 21 residues. CDR1 SEHNR and CDR2 FQNEAQ come from the germline V gene (reference sequence). V gave up 7 bases and J gave up 0 bases; unmatched junction bases: 19. In DNA form, the CDR3 reads TGTGCCAGCACCACCCAGTGGGCTAGCGGGAGGGCCTCAGTCTCCTACAATGAGCAGTTCTTC. Residues: CASTTQWASGRASVSYNEQFF.

This rearrangement joins TRBV19 to TRBJ2-2; D gene unclear. This CDR3 has 14 amino acids. Trimming removed 2 bases at V and 3 bases at J, with 7 bases between. The germline V gene encodes CDR1 LNHDA and CDR2 SQIVND (reference sequence). CDR3 region: CASSILKHTGELFF. For the CDR3, the DNA is TGTGCCAGTAGTATATTAAAGCACACCGGGGAGCTGTTTTTT.

The gene calls are TRBV15 and TRBJ1-5, with 9 nucleotides matching TRBD1. Germline V gives CDR1 LNHNV, CDR2 YYDKDF (reference sequence). CDR3 length: 16 residues. Unmatched junction bases numbered 9, after V lost 5 bases and J lost 4 bases. This CDR3 is CATSGRDRAGNQPQHF. CDR3 coding DNA: TGTGCCACCAGCGGCCGGGACAGGGCTGGAAATCAGCCCCAGCATTTT.

The genes are TRBV5-1 and TRBJ1-4; unclear D gene. The ends were cut back, 0 bases at V and 0 bases at J, with 6 bases in the middle. Germline V gene data show CDR1 as SGHRS and CDR2 as YFSETQ. CDR3 size: 15 residues. The CDR3 coding sequence is TGCGCCAGCAGCTTGGGCTCAGCAACTAATGAAAAACTGTTTTTT. Translated, it gives CASSLGSATNEKLFF.

The chain has TRBV18 and TRBJ1-5; no reliable D call. Trimming cost V 6 bases and J 1 base, with 7 bases left between them. The CDR3 runs to 13 residues. Germline V lookup: CDR1 KGHSH, CDR2 LQKENI. Written as DNA, the CDR3 is TGTGCCAGCTCTCCCCAGAGCAATCAGCCCCAGCATTTT. This encodes CASSPQSNQPQHF.

The gene calls are TRBV5-1 and TRBJ2-5; D possibly corresponds to TRBD1 (7 bases). The V and J ends lost 6 bases and 2 bases respectively, with 20 bases between them. CDR3 length: 16 residues. The germline V gene has CDR1 SGHRS and CDR2 YFSETQ. The CDR3 spells CASKGGTATPQETQYF. CDR3 in DNA: TGCGCCAGCAAGGGCGGGACAGCGACCCCACAAGAGACCCAGTACTTC.

The V call is TRBV7-8, the J call TRBJ2-1; D is undetermined. Germline-derived CDR1 and CDR2 are SGHVS and FQNEAQ. CDR3 length equals 13 residues. V was trimmed by 5 bases and J by 11 bases, leaving 16 bases between them. The CDR3 is CASSPPLERKQFF. CDR3 nucleotide sequence: TGTGCCAGCAGCCCCCCCCTCGAGAGGAAGCAGTTCTTC.